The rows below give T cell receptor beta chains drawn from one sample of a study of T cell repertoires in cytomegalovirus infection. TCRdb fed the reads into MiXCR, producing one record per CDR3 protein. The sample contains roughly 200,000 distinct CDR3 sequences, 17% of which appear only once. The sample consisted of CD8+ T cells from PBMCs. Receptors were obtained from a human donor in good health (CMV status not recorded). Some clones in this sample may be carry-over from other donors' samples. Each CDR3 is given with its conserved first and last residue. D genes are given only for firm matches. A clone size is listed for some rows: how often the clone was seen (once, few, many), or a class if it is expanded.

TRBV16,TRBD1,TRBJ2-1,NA,CASSQYSRGNEQFF,TGTGCCAGCAGCCAATATAGCAGGGGGAATGAGCAGTTCTTC
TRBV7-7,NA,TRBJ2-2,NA,CASSLESQLNTGELFF,TGTGCCAGCAGCTTAGAATCACAGTTGAACACCGGGGAGCTGTTTTTT
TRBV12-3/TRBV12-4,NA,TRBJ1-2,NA,CASSLRGRAEYGYTF,TGTGCCAGCAGTTTAAGAGGCAGGGCGGAATATGGCTACACCTTC
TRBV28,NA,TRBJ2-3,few,CASSSPAAARTDTQYF,TGTGCCAGCAGTTCACCCGCGGCGGCGCGAACAGATACGCAGTATTTT
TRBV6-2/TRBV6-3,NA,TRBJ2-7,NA,CASSYSTAYEQYF,TGTGCCAGCAGTTACTCGACAGCCTACGAGCAGTACTTC
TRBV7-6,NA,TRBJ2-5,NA,CASSLRGQGETQYF,TGTGCCAGCAGCTTACGAGGTCAGGGGGAGACCCAGTACTTC
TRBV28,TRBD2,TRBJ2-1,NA,CASSFGLAGGYEQFF,TGTGCCAGCAGTTTCGGACTAGCGGGGGGATATGAGCAGTTCTTC
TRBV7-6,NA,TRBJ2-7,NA,CASSSFGRSYEQYF,TGTGCCAGCAGCTCCTTCGGACGGTCCTACGAGCAGTACTTC
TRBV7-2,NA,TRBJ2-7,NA,CASSLVGHSYEQYF,TGTGCCAGCAGCTTAGTGGGACATTCCTACGAGCAGTACTTC
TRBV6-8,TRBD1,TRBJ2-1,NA,CASRGQGANEQFF,TGTGCCAGCAGGGGACAGGGAGCCAATGAGCAGTTCTTC
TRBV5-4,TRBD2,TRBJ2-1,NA,CASSSGLASEQFF,TGTGCCAGCAGCTCGGGACTAGCGAGTGAGCAGTTCTTC
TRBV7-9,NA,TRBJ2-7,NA,CASSPQKGESYEQYF,TGTGCCAGCAGCCCGCAGAAGGGGGAATCCTACGAGCAGTACTTC
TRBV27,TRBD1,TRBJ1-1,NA,CASSSRQGIDTEAFF,TGTGCCAGCAGTTCCCGACAGGGGATAGACACTGAAGCTTTCTTT
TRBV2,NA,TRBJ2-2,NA,CASRVSTGELFF,TGTGCCAGCAGGGTCAGCACCGGGGAGCTGTTTTTT
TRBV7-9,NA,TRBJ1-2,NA,CASSPPNPGVYGYTF,TGTGCCAGCAGCCCCCCCAATCCGGGGGTCTATGGCTACACCTTC
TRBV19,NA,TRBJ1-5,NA,CASRQTDYSNQPQHF,TGTGCCAGTAGACAGACCGATTATAGCAATCAGCCCCAGCATTTT
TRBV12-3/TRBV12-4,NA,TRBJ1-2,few,CASSFGAPLNYGYTF,TGTGCCAGCAGTTTTGGGGCGCCTTTAAACTATGGCTACACCTTC
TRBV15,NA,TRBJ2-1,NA,CATSRSGTGDEQFF,TGTGCCACCAGCAGATCCGGGACTGGCGATGAGCAGTTCTTC
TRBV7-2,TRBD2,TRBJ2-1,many,CASNAFAGGQNYNEQFF,TGTGCCAGCAACGCCTTCGCGGGGGGTCAAAATTACAATGAGCAGTTCTTC
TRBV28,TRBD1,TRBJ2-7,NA,CASSPPLGGKSSYEQYF,TGTGCCAGCAGTCCACCGTTAGGGGGCAAAAGCTCCTACGAGCAGTACTTC
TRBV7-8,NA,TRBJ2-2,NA,CASSLGIGSGNTGELFF,TGTGCCAGCAGCTTAGGAATCGGCTCGGGAAACACCGGGGAGCTGTTTTTT
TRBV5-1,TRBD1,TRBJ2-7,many,CASSPGTGAYEQYF,TGTGCCAGCAGCCCCGGGACAGGGGCCTACGAGCAGTACTTC